These T cell receptor beta chains were read from a single sample in a study of T cell repertoires in cytomegalovirus infection. TCRdb redid the calling of the reads with MiXCR, one entry per CDR3 protein. The sample has 200,000 to 300,000 distinct CDR3 sequences, 9.1% seen once. The sequenced material came from PBMCs. Receptors were obtained from a human donor in good health (CMV status not recorded). Some clones in this sample may be carry-over from other donors' samples. Each CDR3 is given without its conserved first and last residue. A D gene is named only where the DNA matches it firmly.

j_call v_call d_call cdr3_aa
TRBJ1-5 TRBV28 . ASSFEGRGSNQPQH
TRBJ1-1 TRBV19 TRBD1 ASRGPGTEAF
TRBJ1-5 TRBV18 . ASSPDQYQPQH
TRBJ1-2 TRBV20-1 . SARPGQDYGYT
TRBJ1-5 TRBV2 . ASSKQGGGSNQPQH
TRBJ1-2 TRBV20-1 TRBD1 SARADGGTGGSGYT
TRBJ2-7 TRBV6-8 TRBD2 AIKAGASEQY
TRBJ1-1 TRBV7-6 . ASSLAPEGRTEAF
TRBJ2-3 TRBV7-2 TRBD2 ASSLAGTSGSTDTQY
TRBJ1-1 TRBV7-2 . ASSTGYADTEAF
TRBJ1-1 TRBV19 TRBD1 ASSDLQGTEAF
TRBJ1-5 TRBV12-3/TRBV12-4 TRBD1 ASSRQGMGSNQPQH
TRBJ2-2 TRBV7-2 . ASSLRQGLGGELF
TRBJ1-6 TRBV12-3/TRBV12-4 TRBD1 ASSSRGGGDSPLH
TRBJ2-1 TRBV7-2 TRBD1 ASSRDRVSSYNEQF
TRBJ1-1 TRBV11-3 TRBD1 ASSLSRTGGITEAF
TRBJ2-7 TRBV19 . ASSMLLGATHEQY
TRBJ2-5 TRBV5-1 . ASSGGAQGETQY
TRBJ1-2 TRBV19 TRBD1 ASSIDRDYGYT
TRBJ1-5 TRBV7-2 . ASSPQGAGKNQPQH
TRBJ2-7 TRBV10-2 . ASTLTGDSYEQY
TRBJ2-7 TRBV5-6 . ASSLLQAGSYEQY
TRBJ1-2 TRBV12-3/TRBV12-4 . ASSPPSRGVGYT
TRBJ1-1 TRBV7-2 TRBD1 ASSFRGTGVSTEAF
TRBJ2-3 TRBV7-2 TRBD2 ASSGGGISGDTQY
TRBJ2-1 TRBV20-1 . SAPTRRGQF
TRBJ2-1 TRBV7-7 . ASSLAAGQGGEQF
TRBJ1-1 TRBV7-8 . ASSLESMNTEAF
TRBJ2-2 TRBV7-9 TRBD1 ASSQQMGQSTGELF
TRBJ2-7 TRBV7-2 . ASSLAAAAYEQY
TRBJ1-5 TRBV5-6 TRBD1 ASSPGRGGLYSNQPQH
TRBJ1-5 TRBV20-1 TRBD1 SAPTGTGVWQPQH